The rows below give T cell receptor beta chains drawn from one sample of a study of blood T cell repertoires in COVID-19. Generated by immunoSEQ multiplex PCR, the TCRdb table keeps only in-frame clones and is missing some. The table lists about half a million clones, roughly 89% of them singletons. The sequenced sample consisted of peripheral blood. These receptors came from a man aged 18 to 29 with COVID-19, enrolled during active disease. CDR3s include the opening cysteine and the closing phenylalanine or tryptophan. A D gene is named only where the DNA matches it firmly. Part of the rows lack a size; the others show once, few, many or a class for expanded clones.

v_gene	d_gene	j_gene	abundance	CDR3aa	CDR3nt
TRBV7-9	.	TRBJ2-3	.	CASSNPRWPGPDTQYF	TGTGCCAGCAGCAACCCTCGGTGGCCAGGGCCAGATACGCAGTATTTT
TRBV5-6	TRBD1	TRBJ1-2	.	CASSRGQGYGYTF	TGTGCCAGCAGCCGAGGACAGGGATATGGCTACACCTTC
TRBV19	TRBD2	TRBJ2-5	.	CASSIGELASETQYF	TGTGCCAGTAGTATCGGGGAACTAGCGTCCGAGACCCAGTACTTC
TRBV6-6	.	TRBJ2-6	once	CASWAESGANVLTF	TGTGCCAGCTGGGCAGAGTCTGGGGCCAACGTCCTGACTTTC
TRBV5-1	TRBD1	TRBJ2-2	few	CASSPDRAIPTGELFF	TGCGCCAGCAGCCCGGACAGGGCGATTCCTACCGGGGAGCTGTTTTTT
TRBV3-1/TRBV3-2	.	TRBJ2-1	.	CASSQGWRSELYNEQFF	TGTGCCAGCAGCCAAGGATGGCGGTCTGAGCTTTACAATGAGCAGTTCTTC
TRBV5-4	TRBD2	TRBJ2-1	.	CASSLVVGLAVREQFF	TGTGCCAGCAGCTTGGTTGTTGGACTAGCGGTAAGAGAGCAGTTCTTC
TRBV10-2	TRBD1	TRBJ1-1	.	CASSRGTVNTEAFF	TGCGCCAGCAGCCGAGGGACAGTCAACACTGAAGCTTTCTTT
TRBV5-1	TRBD1	TRBJ1-2	.	CASSWDSHANYGYTF	TGCGCCAGCAGCTGGGACAGCCACGCAAACTATGGCTACACCTTC
TRBV2	TRBD2	TRBJ2-1	.	CASRPLAGEYNEQFF	TGTGCCAGCAGGCCACTAGCGGGAGAATACAATGAGCAGTTCTTC
TRBV27	TRBD1	TRBJ1-4	.	CASSLGQTNEKLFF	TGTGCCAGCAGTTTGGGACAGACTAATGAAAAACTGTTTTTT
TRBV18	TRBD1	TRBJ2-2	.	CASSPPDRANTGELFF	TGTGCCAGCTCACCACCGGACAGGGCGAACACCGGGGAGCTGTTTTTT
TRBV28	TRBD2	TRBJ2-1	.	CASSVPGTSGGHLKFF	TGTGCCAGCAGTGTACCCGGGACTAGCGGGGGTCATCTCAAGTTCTTC
TRBV11-2	.	TRBJ1-1	.	CASSWGAEAFF	TGTGCCAGCAGTTGGGGGGCTGAAGCTTTCTTT
TRBV19	.	TRBJ2-7	.	CASSLSRYPGHFPYEQYF	TGTGCCAGTAGTCTGTCACGCTATCCGGGACATTTCCCCTACGAGCAGTACTTC
TRBV6-5	TRBD2	TRBJ2-2	.	CASSYGRETSGELFF	TGTGCCAGCAGTTATGGGCGGGAGACGTCCGGGGAGCTGTTTTTT
TRBV20-1	.	TRBJ2-1	.	CSASGLGPRTDNEQFF	TGCAGTGCTAGTGGGCTGGGGCCCCGAACGGACAATGAGCAGTTCTTC
TRBV21-1	.	TRBJ2-7	.	CASSKGQDYEQYF	TGTGCCAGCAGCAAAGGACAGGACTACGAGCAGTACTTC
TRBV5-1	TRBD1	TRBJ1-1	.	CASSLVRGTGGSHVNTEAFF	TGCGCCAGCAGCTTGGTTAGGGGGACAGGGGGCTCCCATGTGAACACTGAAGCTTTCTTT
TRBV4-1	TRBD2	TRBJ2-7	.	CASSGGDELEQYF	TGCGCCAGCAGTGGGGGGGATGAGCTCGAGCAGTACTTC
TRBV12-3/TRBV12-4	.	TRBJ2-2	.	CASRTGVTGELFF	TGTGCCAGCCGGACTGGGGTCACCGGGGAGCTGTTTTTT
TRBV25-1	TRBD1	TRBJ1-3	.	CASSEHRGGNTIYF	TGTGCCAGCAGTGAACACAGGGGCGGAAACACCATATATTTT
TRBV24-1	TRBD2	TRBJ2-3	.	CATSDPRAGGTDTQYF	TGTGCCACCAGTGATCCGCGGGCGGGAGGCACGGATACGCAGTATTTT
TRBV7-8	.	TRBJ1-5	once	CASSLVSRPNDQPQHF	TGTGCCAGCAGCTTAGTGTCCAGGCCGAACGATCAGCCCCAGCATTTT
TRBV6-5	TRBD1	TRBJ1-5	.	CASSPQGVQPQHF	TGTGCCAGCAGTCCCCAGGGGGTTCAGCCCCAGCATTTT
TRBV6-5	.	TRBJ1-2	.	CASSTNSGGYTF	TGTGCCAGCAGCACCAACTCGGGAGGCTACACCTTC
TRBV6-5	TRBD1	TRBJ2-5	.	CATRQGSQETQYF	TGTGCCACCCGACAGGGGTCGCAAGAGACCCAGTACTTC
TRBV5-1	.	TRBJ2-5	.	CASSLEQGGEAQYF	TGCGCCAGCAGCTTGGAACAGGGCGGTGAGGCCCAGTACTTC
TRBV28	.	TRBJ2-3	few	CASMRSDTQYF	TGTGCCAGCATGAGGTCAGATACGCAGTATTTT
TRBV20-1	.	TRBJ2-7	.	CSASSRSSYEQYF	TGCAGTGCTAGTTCCCGCAGCTCCTACGAGCAGTACTTC
TRBV2	TRBD1	TRBJ1-1	.	CASNVGTGRSTEAFF	TGTGCCAGCAACGTAGGGACAGGGCGGTCCACTGAAGCTTTCTTT
TRBV19	TRBD1	TRBJ1-5	.	CASSLRTGREPQHF	TGTGCCAGTAGTCTCCGGACAGGGCGGGAGCCCCAGCATTTT
TRBV10-2	TRBD2	TRBJ2-2	.	CASGLAGNTGELFF	TGCGCCAGCGGACTAGCGGGGAACACCGGGGAGCTGTTTTTT
TRBV7-9	.	TRBJ1-1	.	CASSLVSGRKNTEAFF	TGTGCCAGCAGCTTAGTTTCGGGGAGGAAGAACACTGAAGCTTTCTTT
TRBV19	.	TRBJ2-7	.	CASTRTGRGSYEQYF	TGTGCCAGTACTAGAACAGGTCGCGGCTCCTACGAGCAGTACTTC